Listed below are T cell receptor beta chains from one sample, sequenced in a study of identical twins. Using its own MiXCR run on the 5' RACE reads, TCRdb lists one record per CDR3 protein. This sample has 1.5 million or so distinct CDR3 sequences, with less than 40% found just once. Sequenced material: cord blood. The origin of the receptors is a newborn girl in good health. CDR3s include the opening cysteine and the closing phenylalanine or tryptophan. The order of the fields is D gene, V gene, CDR3 length, J gene, clone size, CDR3 DNA, CDR3 protein. The D gene is left open where the match is weak. Rows may omit the clone size; those that give it use once, few, many or a size class.

>NA|TRBV6-8|13|TRBJ2-5|NA
TGCGCACCAGGACGGTTGTACCAAGAGACCCAGTACTTC
CAPGRLYQETQYF
>TRBD2|TRBV7-2|15|TRBJ2-5|few
TGTGCCAGCAGCTTCTCTAGCGGGAGTGTAAAGACCCAGTACTTC
CASSFSSGSVKTQYF
>TRBD2|TRBV12-3/TRBV12-4|14|TRBJ2-5|few
TGTGCCAGCAGTCCTCGGGGGGGCACGGAGACCCAGTACTTC
CASSPRGGTETQYF
>NA|TRBV13|15|TRBJ2-3|NA
TGTGCCAGCAGCTTATTCGGACAGTACACAGATACGCAGTATTTT
CASSLFGQYTDTQYF
>NA|TRBV5-1|16|TRBJ2-7|NA
TGCGCCAGCAGCTTTTCAGGGGGCGGGAGCTCCTACGAGCAGTACTTC
CASSFSGGGSSYEQYF
>NA|TRBV6-6|11|TRBJ1-2|NA
TGTGCCAGCACCTCAGGGGACGGCTACACCTTC
CASTSGDGYTF
>NA|TRBV14|18|TRBJ2-3|few
TGTGCCAGCAGCCAAGGGCTAGGGGACGTCTGGAGCACAGATACGCAGTATTTT
CASSQGLGDVWSTDTQYF
>TRBD1|TRBV20-1|16|TRBJ1-2|NA
TGCAGTGCAAGCCCCGCCGGGACAGAATACTACTATGGCTACACCTTC
CSASPAGTEYYYGYTF
>TRBD2|TRBV20-1|16|TRBJ2-7|once
TGCAGTGCTAGAGCCTGGCCTAGCGGTTCCAACAATGAGCAGTACTTC
CSARAWPSGSNNEQYF
>NA|TRBV15|13|TRBJ1-1|few
TGTGCCACCAGCAGAGCAGGTAACACTGAAGCTTTCTTT
CATSRAGNTEAFF
>TRBD2|TRBV5-1|18|TRBJ2-5|NA
TGCGCCAGCAGCTGGGGACTCACTTTAACTAGCGGGACGAAAGAGCAGTACTTC
CASSWGLTLTSGTKEQYF
>TRBD1|TRBV19|15|TRBJ1-1|few
TGTGCCAGTAGTATCCCGGACAGGTTGAACACTGAAGCTTTCTTT
CASSIPDRLNTEAFF
>TRBD2|TRBV7-2|14|TRBJ2-7|few
TGTGCCAGCAGCTCGACTAGCGGGAGTAACGAGCAGTACTTC
CASSSTSGSNEQYF
>NA|TRBV6-2/TRBV6-3|13|TRBJ2-5|NA
TGTGCCAGCAGTTACCCAGGGTCCGGGACCCAGTACTTC
CASSYPGSGTQYF
>NA|TRBV20-1|10|TRBJ2-1|few
TGCAGTGCTAGAGCCAGCGGGCAGTTCTTC
CSARASGQFF
>TRBD1|TRBV5-1|16|TRBJ1-1|NA
TGCGCCAGCAGCTCCGGGACAGGGCTATATACCACTGAAGCTTTCTTT
CASSSGTGLYTTEAFF
>TRBD2|TRBV6-5|15|TRBJ2-3|NA
TGTGCCAGCAGCCAAAGCGGGGCCCTCACAGATACGCAGTATTTT
CASSQSGALTDTQYF
>NA|TRBV20-1|15|TRBJ2-2|NA
TGCAGTGCCTCACCGTGGCGGAAGAACACCGGGGAGCTGTTTTTT
CSASPWRKNTGELFF
>TRBD2|TRBV9|17|TRBJ2-1|few
TGTGCCAGCAGCGTAGGGTTGATTAGCGGGGGGTACAATGAGCAGTTCTTC
CASSVGLISGGYNEQFF
>NA|TRBV20-1|14|TRBJ1-3|NA
TGCAGTGCTAGAAGGAGAGAAGGGGGAAACACCATATATTTT
CSARRREGGNTIYF
>TRBD1|TRBV28|15|TRBJ1-2|many
TGTGCCAGCAGTTCCGGACAGGGGCCTTACTATGGCTACACCTTC
CASSSGQGPYYGYTF
>NA|TRBV3-1|15|TRBJ1-1|NA
TGTGCCAGCAGCCAAGGGCACTTTTCGCACACTGAAGCTTTCTTT
CASSQGHFSHTEAFF
>NA|TRBV7-2|12|TRBJ2-3|NA
TGTGCCAGCAGCACGGAGGGTTATACGCAGTATTTT
CASSTEGYTQYF
>NA|TRBV28|14|TRBJ2-1|once
TGTGCCAGCAGATTAGGACACCGCCAAGAGACCCAGTTCTTC
CASRLGHRQETQFF
>TRBD1|TRBV24-1|16|TRBJ2-2|few
TGTGCCACCAGCCGACTCGGACAGGGCGACACCGGGGAGCTGTTTTTT
CATSRLGQGDTGELFF
>NA|TRBV29-1|11|TRBJ1-1|few
TGCAGCGCGCGTATGGACACTGAAGCTTTCTTT
CSARMDTEAFF
>TRBD1|TRBV20-1|14|TRBJ1-5|NA
TGCAGTGCTAGGAGGACAGGGGTCGATCAGCCCCAGCATTTT
CSARRTGVDQPQHF
>TRBD1|TRBV5-1|16|TRBJ1-4|few
TGCGCCAGCAGCAGAGGTACCGGGACAGCCGTCGAAAAACTGTTTTTT
CASSRGTGTAVEKLFF
>NA|TRBV12-3/TRBV12-4|15|TRBJ2-2|NA
TGTGCCAGCAGTTTTCAGGGGCTATACACCGGGGAGCTGTTTTTT
CASSFQGLYTGELFF
>TRBD2|TRBV2|15|TRBJ2-3|NA
TGTGCCGGCAGTGAGACTAGCGCGAGCACAGATACGCAGTATTTT
CAGSETSASTDTQYF
>NA|TRBV6-5|13|TRBJ2-5|many
TGTGCCAGCAGACCGAACTGGCGGGAGACCCAGTACTTC
CASRPNWRETQYF
>TRBD2|TRBV7-2|15|TRBJ2-7|few
TGTGCCAGCAGCTTAGTCCCTACTAGCGTCTACGAGCAGTACTTC
CASSLVPTSVYEQYF
>TRBD1|TRBV12-3/TRBV12-4|14|TRBJ2-7|NA
TGTGCCAGCAGTTCGACCAGGGGGTCTTACGAGCAGTACTTC
CASSSTRGSYEQYF
>NA|TRBV19|15|TRBJ2-1|once
TGTGCCAGTAGTATAAACAGGGGGGGTTACAATGAGCAGTTCTTC
CASSINRGGYNEQFF
>NA|TRBV9|13|TRBJ1-2|few
TGTGCCAGCAGCTTCAATATAGGGGCTGGCTACACCTTC
CASSFNIGAGYTF
>NA|TRBV5-1|16|TRBJ2-7|NA
TGCGCCAGCAGCTTGGCCAGCCAGGTACTTTCCTACGAGCAGTACTTC
CASSLASQVLSYEQYF
>NA|TRBV3-1|15|TRBJ1-3|NA
TGTGCCAGCAGCCAAGAACGGCTTTGGGGAAACACCATATATTTT
CASSQERLWGNTIYF